This TCR beta chain was captured in a study of memory CD4+ T cells and cytomegalovirus serostatus. Looked up from germline, CDR1 is MNHNY and CDR2 is SVGAGI (reference sequence). V lost 4 bases to trimming and J lost 5 bases; unmatched junction nucleotides: 7. CDR3 size: 15 residues. Single viable CD3+CD4+CD8-CD45RO+ cells were sorted as the memory CD4+ T cells. Sequenced by immunoSEQ multiplex PCR; TCRdb stores in-frame clones only, minus some. The repertoire holds 45,000 to 60,000 clones, with around 80% as singletons. This chain links TRBV6-6 with TRBJ2-1, with 8 bases lining up with TRBD1. Sequencing used memory CD4+ T cells from blood. This TCR came from an adult in good health and CMV-seropositive. This CDR3 reads CASSSRDRSDNEQFF. For the CDR3, the DNA is TGTGCCAGCAGTTCTCGGGACAGGTCTGACAATGAGCAGTTCTTC.